Following are 15 T cell receptor beta chains from one sample sequenced in a study of early T cells in non-severe SARS-CoV-2 infection. MiXCR was run by TCRdb on the 5' RACE reads, yielding one entry per CDR3 protein. The table includes roughly 48,000 distinct CDR3 sequences, over 5% detected once. The material sequenced was whole blood. These receptors originate from an adult who was a healthcare worker with PCR-confirmed SARS-CoV-2 infection or an uninfected control (not recorded which).

The chain uses TRBV28 and TRBJ2-3; weak D call: TRBD1 (5 bases). CDR3 length: 16 amino acids. V lost 4 bases to trimming and J lost 2 bases, with 16 bases between them. Germline V lookup: CDR1 MDHEN, CDR2 SYDVKM. The CDR3 here is CASSSPRQRSTDTQYF. Written as DNA, the CDR3 is TGTGCCAGCAGTTCACCTAGACAGCGATCCACAGATACGCAGTATTTT.

The sample holds many counts of this clonotype. J is TRBJ1-6 and V is TRBV5-1, with 7 bases identical to TRBD1. The trim removed 0 bases at V and 9 bases at J, leaving 3 bases unmatched. Looked up from germline, CDR1 is SGHRS and CDR2 is YFSETQ. CDR3 length equals 14 residues. The CDR3 region has the DNA TGCGCCAGCAGCTTGGAGACAGGGTTTTCACCCCTCCACTTT. Amino acids: CASSLETGFSPLHF.

This sequence joins TRBV25-1 and TRBJ1-3; D remains ambiguous. In germline, CDR1 is MGHDK, CDR2 SYGVNS. The V gene lost 8 bases and the J gene lost 0 bases, with 11 bases spanning the gap. The CDR3 runs to 14 residues. CDR3 in amino acids: CASASLGSGNTIYF. Written as DNA, the CDR3 is TGTGCCAGCGCGAGCTTAGGCTCTGGAAACACCATATATTTT.

This clonotype was observed at least ten times. The V gene is TRBV10-2, the J gene TRBJ1-6; a weak D match, TRBD1 (5 bases). The germline gives CDR1 WSHSY, CDR2 SAAADI. There are 14 residues in the CDR3. The germline V and J ends were trimmed by 7 bases and 9 bases, with 16 bases remaining between them. Here the CDR3 DNA reads TGCGCCAGCAAGACCGGGACGGCAGTTTCACCCCTCCACTTT. Encoded protein: CASKTGTAVSPLHF.

The chain links TRBV7-8 to TRBJ2-7, with 10 nucleotides matching TRBD2. V trimming: 5 bases; J trimming: 4 bases; junction bases outside the gene matches: 14. There are 17 residues in the CDR3. Germline CDR1 SGHVS, CDR2 FQNEAQ. The CDR3 loop reads CASSPSPSGGRQYEQYF. CDR3 nucleotides: TGTGCCAGCAGCCCCTCGCCTAGCGGGGGCCGGCAGTACGAGCAGTACTTC.

This sequence joins TRBV24-1 and TRBJ2-3, with D maybe TRBD2 (6 bases). The V end was cut by 6 bases, the J end by 5 bases, with 14 bases between. The CDR3 has 14 residues. Germline V gene lookup returns CDR1 KGHDR and CDR2 SFDVKD. CDR3 sequence reads: CATSTPGEKDTQYF. CDR3 sequence (DNA): TGTGCCACCAGTACGCCGGGGGAGAAAGATACGCAGTATTTT.

The table lists this clonotype with many counts. The V gene is TRBV6-5, the J gene TRBJ1-1; D remains unclear. The CDR3 totals 13 residues. V was pared by 6 bases and J by 4 bases, with 12 bases between. Germline V gives CDR1 MNHEY, CDR2 SVGAGI. The CDR3 loop reads CASSSNVGTEAFF. As DNA, the CDR3 is TGTGCCAGCAGCTCCAACGTGGGCACTGAAGCTTTCTTT.

This clonotype appeared many times. V is TRBV7-2 and J is TRBJ2-3, with 7 bases identical to TRBD2. V trimming: 7 bases; J trimming: 0 bases; junction bases outside the gene matches: 7. Germline values: CDR1 SGHTA, CDR2 FQGNSA. The CDR3 has 15 residues. CDR3 sequence reads: CASTPLAASTDTQYF. The CDR3 DNA is TGTGCCAGCACCCCCCTAGCGGCTAGCACAGATACGCAGTATTTT.

This clonotype has just a few counts. This chain uses TRBV15 with TRBJ1-1; D unresolved. Looked up from germline, CDR1 is LNHNV and CDR2 is YYDKDF (reference sequence). There are 12 residues in the CDR3. Trimming removed 8 bases at V and 4 bases at J, with 11 bases between. CDR3 sequence (DNA): TGTGCCACCTCCGTGACCGTCACTGAAGCTTTCTTT. The encoded protein is CATSVTVTEAFF.

Ten or more counts support this clonotype. The rearrangement joins TRBV29-1 to TRBJ2-3; D tentatively fits TRBD1 or TRBD2 (5 bases each). The V gene lost 2 bases and the J gene lost 4 bases, with 10 bases spanning the gap. The CDR3 consists of 13 residues. Germline CDR1 reads SQVTM; CDR2 reads ANQGSEA. In DNA, the CDR3 is TGCAGCGTTGAAACGTTGGGGGCAGATACGCAGTATTTT. The encoded protein is CSVETLGADTQYF.

This clonotype was observed a few times. The V gene is TRBV7-2, the J gene TRBJ2-1; TRBD2 agrees at 12 bases. The CDR3 is made up of 14 amino acids. The germline V gene has CDR1 SGHTA and CDR2 FQGNSA. V shed 5 bases and J 8 bases; nucleotides not matched to a gene: 4. CDR3 in amino acids: CASSPASGRDEQFF. CDR3 sequence (DNA): TGTGCCAGCAGCCCGGCTAGCGGGAGGGATGAGCAGTTCTTC.

This clonotype came up many times. The chain links TRBV18 to TRBJ2-3; no definite D call. The CDR3 runs 13 residues. Trimming stripped 3 bases from V and 6 bases from J, with 10 bases between. The germline gives CDR1 KGHSH, CDR2 LQKENI. CDR3 sequence reads: CASSPNGWDTQYF. The DNA for the CDR3 is TGTGCCAGCTCACCGAACGGGTGGGATACGCAGTATTTT.

This clonotype has a count of ten or more. The CDR3 DNA reads TGTGCCAGCGGAACGACAGGCTCTGGAAACACCATATATTTT. Translated, it gives CASGTTGSGNTIYF. The V gene is TRBV5-5, the J gene TRBJ1-3; tentative D call: TRBD1 (6 bases). Germline V lookup: CDR1 SGHKS, CDR2 YYEKEE (reference sequence). This CDR3 region has 14 residues. V shed 7 bases and J shed 0 bases, with 11 bases lying between them.

In its sample, this clonotype was seen many times. V gene TRBV9 combines with J gene TRBJ2-3; TRBD1 or TRBD2 may be the D gene (5 bases each). Trimming left V 0 bases short and J 3 bases short, with 14 bases between. CDR3 length: 16 residues. Germline assignment: CDR1 SGDLS and CDR2 YYNGEE. CDR3 in DNA: TGTGCCAGCAGCGTAGGGGGGTTATCTCCGACAGATACGCAGTATTTT. Amino acid sequence: CASSVGGLSPTDTQYF.

The chain employs TRBV11-2 and TRBJ2-1, with 10 bases lining up with TRBD2. With V trimmed by 1 base and J by 10 bases, 10 bases remained unmatched. Per the germline V gene, CDR1 is SGHAT and CDR2 is FQNNGV. The CDR3 extends over 16 amino acids. CDR3 amino acids: CASSLARSGRAQEQFF. CDR3 bases: TGTGCCAGCAGCTTAGCCCGGAGCGGGAGGGCCCAGGAGCAGTTCTTC.